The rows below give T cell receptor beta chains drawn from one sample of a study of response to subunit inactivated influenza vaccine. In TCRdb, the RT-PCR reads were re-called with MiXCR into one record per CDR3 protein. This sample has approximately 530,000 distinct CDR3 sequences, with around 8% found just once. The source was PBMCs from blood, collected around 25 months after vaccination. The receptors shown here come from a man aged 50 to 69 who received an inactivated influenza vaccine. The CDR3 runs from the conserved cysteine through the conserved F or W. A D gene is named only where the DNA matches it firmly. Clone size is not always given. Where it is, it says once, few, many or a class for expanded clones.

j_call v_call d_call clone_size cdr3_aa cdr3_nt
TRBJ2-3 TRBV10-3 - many CAINGQDTDTQYF TGTGCCATCAATGGCCAGGACACAGATACGCAGTATTTT
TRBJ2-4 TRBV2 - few CASLGLAKNIQYF TGTGCCAGCCTAGGATTAGCCAAAAACATTCAGTACTTC
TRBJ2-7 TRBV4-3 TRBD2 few CASSLDASGSYEQYF TGCGCCAGCAGCCTGGACGCTAGCGGCTCCTACGAGCAGTACTTC
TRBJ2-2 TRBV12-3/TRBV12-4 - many CASSLRVGATGELFF TGTGCCAGCAGTTTAAGGGTCGGAGCAACCGGGGAGCTGTTTTTT
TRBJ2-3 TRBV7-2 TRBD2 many CASSQTSGGKTDTQYF TGTGCCAGCAGCCAAACTAGCGGGGGGAAAACAGATACGCAGTATTTT
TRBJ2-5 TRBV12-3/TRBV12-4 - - CASSLLGSETQHF TGTGCCAGCAGTTTGTTGGGGTCGGAGACCCAGCACTTC
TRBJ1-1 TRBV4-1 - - CATSEGGPGTEAFF TGCGCCACCTCCGAAGGGGGGCCGGGGACTGAAGCTTTCTTT
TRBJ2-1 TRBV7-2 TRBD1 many CASSFTGTGIYNEQFF TGTGCCAGCAGCTTCACCGGGACAGGGATATACAATGAGCAGTTCTTC
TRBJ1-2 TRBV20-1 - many CSARLDSKYYGYTF TGCAGTGCTAGATTAGACAGCAAGTATTATGGCTACACCTTC
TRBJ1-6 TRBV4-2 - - CASTSTITRDGGAPLHF TGTGCCAGCACATCCACAATAACCCGGGACGGTGGCGCGCCCCTCCACTTT
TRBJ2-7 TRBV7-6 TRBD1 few CASSQPGQGTYEQYF TGTGCCAGCAGCCAACCGGGACAGGGGACCTACGAGCAGTACTTC
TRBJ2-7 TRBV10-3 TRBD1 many CAIRYDRGHYEQYF TGTGCCATACGTTACGACAGGGGGCATTACGAGCAGTACTTC
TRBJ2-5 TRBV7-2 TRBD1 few CASSPDRGGQETQYF TGTGCCAGCAGCCCCGACAGGGGGGGGCAAGAGACCCAGTACTTC
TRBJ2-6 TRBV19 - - CASSIVYGRGAGANVLTF TGTGCCAGTAGTATCGTGTACGGCAGGGGAGCTGGGGCCAACGTCCTGACTTTC
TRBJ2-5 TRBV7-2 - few CASSLGWGYEETQYF TGTGCCAGCAGCTTAGGTTGGGGGTATGAAGAGACCCAGTACTTC
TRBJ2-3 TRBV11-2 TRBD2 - CASSLVSGLVSDTQYF TGTGCCAGCAGCTTAGTCAGTGGACTAGTATCAGATACGCAGTATTTT
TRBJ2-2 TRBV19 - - CASSTRVGELFF TGTGCCAGTAGTACGCGTGTCGGGGAGCTGTTTTTT
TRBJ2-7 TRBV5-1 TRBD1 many CASSLVTGVSYEQYF TGCGCCAGCAGCTTGGTGACAGGGGTTTCCTACGAGCAGTACTTC
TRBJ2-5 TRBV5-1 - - CASNLNNGRETQYF TGCGCCAGCAATCTCAATAACGGCCGGGAGACCCAGTACTTC
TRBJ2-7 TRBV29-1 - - CSAQLSSGVSLYEQYF TGCAGCGCCCAACTATCGTCAGGGGTAAGCTTGTACGAGCAGTACTTC
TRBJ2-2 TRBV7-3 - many CASSLGVGNTGELFF TGTGCCAGCAGCTTAGGGGTGGGGAACACCGGGGAGCTGTTTTTT
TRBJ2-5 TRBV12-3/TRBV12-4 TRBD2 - CAGAPSGSFETQYF TGTGCCGGAGCCCCTAGCGGGAGCTTTGAGACCCAGTACTTC
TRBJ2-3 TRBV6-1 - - CASAGTQGADTQYF TGTGCCAGTGCCGGGACCCAAGGCGCAGATACGCAGTATTTT
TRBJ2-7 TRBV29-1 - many CSVKLETSYEQYF TGCAGCGTCAAACTAGAGACCTCCTACGAGCAGTACTTC
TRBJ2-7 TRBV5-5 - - CASGPGRLTEQYF TGTGCCAGCGGCCCTGGGCGTTTGACCGAGCAGTACTTC
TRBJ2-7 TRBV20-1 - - CSARSRDEQYF TGCAGTGCTAGATCCAGGGACGAGCAGTACTTC
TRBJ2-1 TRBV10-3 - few CAISEGQSSGDEQFF TGTGCCATCAGTGAGGGACAGAGCTCCGGGGATGAGCAGTTCTTC
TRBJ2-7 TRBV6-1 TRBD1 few CASRRQGGSSYEQYF TGTGCCAGCAGGCGACAGGGTGGGTCTTCCTACGAGCAGTACTTC
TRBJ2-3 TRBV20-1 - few CSASVSDTQYF TGCAGTGCTAGCGTGTCAGATACGCAGTATTTT
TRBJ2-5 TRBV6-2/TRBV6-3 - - CPSSPRYSPSRGADRETQYF TGTCCCAGCAGTCCACGATACTCCCCCAGCCGAGGCGCAGACAGGGAGACCCAGTACTTC
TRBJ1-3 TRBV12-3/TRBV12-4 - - CASGTLGGNTIYF TGTGCCAGCGGGACTTTGGGAGGAAACACCATATATTTT
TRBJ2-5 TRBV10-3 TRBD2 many CATRTSGRQETQYF TGTGCCACCCGGACTAGCGGGCGCCAAGAGACCCAGTACTTC
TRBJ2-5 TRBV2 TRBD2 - CASSNRGVAGETQYF TGTGCCAGCAGTAACCGTGGCGTAGCGGGGGAGACCCAGTACTTC
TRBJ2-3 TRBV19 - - CASSSDRLADTQYF TGTGCCAGTAGTAGTGACAGGCTGGCAGATACGCAGTATTTT
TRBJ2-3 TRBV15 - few CATSINRGTDTQYF TGTGCCACCAGCATAAACAGGGGCACAGATACGCAGTATTTT
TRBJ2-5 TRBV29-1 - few CSVEDRGVQETQYF TGCAGCGTTGAAGATCGCGGAGTCCAAGAGACCCAGTACTTC
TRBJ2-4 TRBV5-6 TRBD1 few CASSLRTGGRNIQYF TGTGCCAGCAGCCTTAGGACAGGGGGTAGGAACATTCAGTACTTC
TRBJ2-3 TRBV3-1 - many CASSQDTIRPDTQYF TGTGCCAGCAGCCAAGATACTATCAGACCAGATACGCAGTATTTT
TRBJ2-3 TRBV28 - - CASSLFINTDTQYF TGTGCCAGCAGTTTATTTATTAACACAGATACGCAGTATTTT
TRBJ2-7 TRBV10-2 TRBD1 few CASSEDRGHEQYF TGCGCCAGCAGTGAGGACAGGGGGCACGAGCAGTACTTC
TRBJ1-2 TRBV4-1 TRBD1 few CASSREDRSAGTF TGCGCCAGCAGCCGAGAGGACAGGTCCGCAGGCACCTTC
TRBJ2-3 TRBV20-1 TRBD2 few CSAPDRGLAGGRADTQYF TGCAGTGCACCCGATCGGGGACTAGCGGGGGGGCGAGCAGATACGCAGTATTTT
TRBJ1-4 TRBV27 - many CASRRRRTGNEKLFF TGTGCCAGCAGACGAAGGAGGACGGGGAATGAAAAACTGTTTTTT
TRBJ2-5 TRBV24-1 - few CATSDDRTTNRGTQYF TGTGCCACCAGTGACGACCGGACCACAAATAGAGGGACCCAGTACTTC
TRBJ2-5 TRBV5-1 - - CASSLVVQETQYF TGCGCCAGCAGCTTGGTCGTCCAAGAGACCCAGTACTTC
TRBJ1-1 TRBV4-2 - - CASSQLPSGAGTEAFF TGTGCCAGCAGTCAACTCCCCTCGGGGGCGGGCACTGAAGCTTTCTTT
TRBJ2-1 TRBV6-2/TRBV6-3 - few CASSYSIKEVVNEQFF TGTGCCAGCAGTTACTCAATTAAGGAAGTCGTGAATGAGCAGTTCTTC
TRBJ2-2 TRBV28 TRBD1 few CASRGQRLTGELFF TGTGCCAGCCGGGGACAGAGACTCACCGGGGAGCTGTTTTTT
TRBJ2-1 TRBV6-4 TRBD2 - CASSPTSGVAYTANEQFF TGTGCCAGCAGCCCGACTAGCGGGGTGGCCTACACAGCCAATGAGCAGTTCTTC
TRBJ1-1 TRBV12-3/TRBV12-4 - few CASSLGPGASVVPEAFF TGTGCCAGCAGTTTAGGGCCAGGGGCCTCGGTTGTCCCTGAAGCTTTCTTT
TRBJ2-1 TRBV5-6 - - CASSLGIRDSINEQFF TGTGCCAGCAGCTTGGGGATTAGGGACTCCATCAATGAGCAGTTCTTC
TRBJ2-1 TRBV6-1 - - CASSAPSRNEQFF TGTGCCAGCAGTGCACCGTCAAGAAATGAGCAGTTCTTC
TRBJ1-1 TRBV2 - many CASSVQNTEAFF TGTGCCAGCAGTGTACAAAACACTGAAGCTTTCTTT
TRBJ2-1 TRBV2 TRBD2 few CATPRSAGGGNEQFF TGTGCCACGCCCAGATCAGCGGGAGGAGGCAATGAGCAGTTCTTC
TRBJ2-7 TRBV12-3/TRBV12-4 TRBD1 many CASSPWDSYEQYF TGTGCCAGCAGTCCCTGGGACAGCTACGAGCAGTACTTC
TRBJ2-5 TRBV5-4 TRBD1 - CASSRQGQETQNF TGTGCCAGCAGCCGACAGGGGCAAGAGACCCAGAACTTC
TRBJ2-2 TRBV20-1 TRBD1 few CSAPKFGQGLAGELFF TGCAGTGCACCAAAATTCGGACAGGGGCTGGCCGGGGAGCTGTTTTTT
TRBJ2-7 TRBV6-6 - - CASSYEAAYEQYF TGTGCCAGCAGTTACGAGGCCGCCTACGAGCAGTACTTC
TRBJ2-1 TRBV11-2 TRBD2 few CASSFLLAGGLTRDNEQFF TGTGCCAGCAGCTTCCTGCTAGCGGGAGGGTTGACGCGGGACAATGAGCAGTTCTTC